This entry lists 4 T cell receptor beta chains sequenced from one sample in a study of T cell responses to AZD1222 COVID-19 vaccine. Generated by immunoSEQ multiplex PCR, the TCRdb table keeps only in-frame clones and is missing some. Here the sample spans some 150,000 clones, around 91% being singletons. The specimen comprised peripheral blood, sampled on day 0 of AZD1222 vaccination. These receptors came from an adult in good health.

This chain connects TRBV12-3 or TRBV12-4 to TRBJ1-1; D is ambiguous. Trimming took off 3 bases at V and 1 base at J, with 6 bases between the two ends. This CDR3 region has 13 residues. CDR3 sequence: CASSLSRNTEAFF. Written as DNA, the CDR3 is TGTGCCAGCAGTTTGAGTCGGAACACTGAAGCTTTCTTT.

The chain links TRBV6-4 to TRBJ2-1; the D is unclear. The CDR3 length is 11 residues. V shed 6 bases and J shed 6 bases, with 6 bases lying between them. Germline lookup yields CDR1 MRHNA and CDR2 SNTAGT. CDR3 sequence reads: CASRIGNEQFF. The CDR3, as DNA: TGTGCCAGCAGAATAGGCAATGAGCAGTTCTTC.

The rearrangement joins TRBV11-2 to TRBJ2-3, with unresolved D. V was cut by 5 bases and J by 1 base, with 16 bases left in between. This CDR3 contains 16 residues. Germline loops: CDR1 SGHAT, CDR2 FQNNGV. CDR3 in amino acids: CASSAGSFLGTDTQYF. The CDR3 coding sequence is TGTGCCAGCAGCGCCGGGTCTTTCCTGGGCACAGATACGCAGTATTTT.

The chain carries TRBV7-3 and TRBJ1-6, with TRBD1 as a possible D gene (5 bases). V lost 1 base, J lost 3 bases, and 10 bases lay in between. Germline CDR1 SGHTA, CDR2 FQGTGA. The CDR3 runs 16 residues. The CDR3 protein is CASSLRSRGYNSPLHF. DNA for the CDR3: TGTGCCAGCAGCTTAAGGTCAAGGGGCTATAATTCACCCCTCCACTTT.